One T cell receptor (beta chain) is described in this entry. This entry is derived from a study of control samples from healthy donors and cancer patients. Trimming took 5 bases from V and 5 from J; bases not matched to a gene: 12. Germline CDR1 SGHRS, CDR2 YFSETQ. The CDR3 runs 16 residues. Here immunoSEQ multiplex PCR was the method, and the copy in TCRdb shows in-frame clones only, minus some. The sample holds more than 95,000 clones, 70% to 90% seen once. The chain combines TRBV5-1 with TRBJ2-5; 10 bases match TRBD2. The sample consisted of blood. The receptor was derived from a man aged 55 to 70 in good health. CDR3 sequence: CASRPGVAGGLETQYF. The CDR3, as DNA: TGCGCCAGCAGGCCCGGGGTAGCGGGGGGACTGGAGACCCAGTACTTC.